The 30 T cell receptor beta chains below all came from one sample that was sequenced in a study of blood T cell repertoires in COVID-19. The table came from immunoSEQ multiplex PCR; TCRdb's copy has only in-frame clones and leaves some out. The table includes a few hundred thousand clones, around 88% detected once. The sequenced sample consisted of PBMCs or T cells enriched from blood (not recorded which). All receptors come from a middle-aged woman with acute COVID-19.

The chain uses TRBV12-3 or TRBV12-4 and TRBJ2-7; tentative D call: TRBD2 (5 bases). The CDR3 loop spans 13 amino acids. V lost 6 bases, J lost 0 bases, and 9 bases lay in between. The CDR3, as DNA: TGTGCCAGCAGCCAGACTAACTCCTACGAGCAGTACTTC. The encoded protein is CASSQTNSYEQYF.

The chain joins TRBV2 to TRBJ1-2; D unresolved. This CDR3 contains 12 residues. Germline lookup yields CDR1 SNHLY and CDR2 FYNNEI. Deletions cut 9 bases from V and 0 bases from J, with 8 bases between. CDR3 sequence: CARLNTNYGYTF. Written as DNA, the CDR3 is TGTGCCAGACTCAATACTAACTATGGCTACACCTTC.

This clone has only one observation. The rearrangement links TRBV6-5 to TRBJ1-1; TRBD1 is a possible D gene (6 bases). V gave up 5 bases and J gave up 6 bases, with 13 bases separating them. Germline V gene data show CDR1 as MNHEY and CDR2 as SVGAGI. The CDR3 loop spans 13 amino acids. The chain's CDR3 is CASSTTGFAEAFF. The CDR3 DNA follows: TGTGCCAGCAGTACCACAGGGTTCGCTGAAGCTTTCTTT.

The chain has TRBV2 and TRBJ1-1; TRBD1 matches 11 bases. With 6 bases clipped from V and 5 bases from J, the junction kept 5 bases outside the gene matches. This CDR3 spans 14 amino acids. Germline V CDR1 and CDR2: SNHLY, FYNNEI. This CDR3 reads CASRDRGRSTEAFF. As DNA, the CDR3 is TGTGCCAGCAGGGACAGGGGGCGAAGTACTGAAGCTTTCTTT.

CDR3 residues: CASSPTGTANTEAFF. DNA for the CDR3: TGTGCCAGCTCACCGACCGGGACAGCGAACACTGAAGCTTTCTTT. The rearrangement links TRBV18 to TRBJ1-1; 7 bases align to TRBD1. Germline V gene data show CDR1 as KGHSH and CDR2 as LQKENI. This CDR3 is built from 15 residues. V was clipped by 3 bases and J by 1 base; unmatched bases: 5.

The rearrangement uses TRBV5-1 and TRBJ2-3; tentative D call: TRBD2 (5 bases). The CDR3 is 13 residues long. Germline CDR1 and CDR2: SGHRS and YFSETQ. V was pared by 2 bases and J by 4 bases, with 8 bases between. DNA of the CDR3: TGCGCCAGCAGCTTTTTTAGCGCAGATACGCAGTATTTT. Its translation is CASSFFSADTQYF.

This sequence joins TRBV25-1 and TRBJ1-2; D uncertain. V lost 2 bases to trimming and J lost 3 bases, with 13 bases between them. The CDR3 loop spans 15 amino acids. CDR1 is MGHDK and CDR2 is SYGVNS in the germline V gene. CDR3 sequence reads: CASSENEGVDYGYTF. As DNA, the CDR3 is TGTGCCAGCAGTGAAAACGAGGGTGTCGACTATGGCTACACCTTC.

V usage is TRBV5-4 and J usage is TRBJ1-4; D remains unclear. The CDR3 totals 13 residues. Trimming shortened V by 4 bases and J by 7 bases, and 11 bases separated the two germline ends. The V gene's germline CDR1 is SGHNT and CDR2 YYREEE (reference sequence). CDR3 bases: TGTGCCAGCAGCCCCCCCGCTAGTGAAAAACTGTTTTTT. This encodes CASSPPASEKLFF.

V and J are TRBV10-3 and TRBJ2-3, with D unclear. The CDR3 contains 17 residues. The germline CDR1 and CDR2 sequences are ENHRY and SYGVKD. The V and J ends lost 0 bases and 0 bases respectively, with 13 bases between them. This CDR3 reads CAISESSLAPSTDTQYF. The CDR3 DNA is TGTGCCATCAGTGAGTCGTCCTTAGCCCCTAGCACAGATACGCAGTATTTT.

This chain connects TRBV6-4 to TRBJ1-6; D is possibly TRBD1 (6 bases). V lost 6 bases to trimming and J lost 11 bases, with 14 bases between them. Germline V CDR1 and CDR2: MRHNA, SNTAGT. The CDR3 spans 13 residues. The CDR3 loop reads CASSEQGSAPLHF. The CDR3 region has the DNA TGTGCCAGCAGCGAACAGGGATCGGCACCCCTCCACTTT.

The chain carries TRBV29-1 and TRBJ2-2; 7 bases line up with TRBD2. The J segment lost 2 bases and the V segment lost 5 bases, leaving 5 bases of the junction unmatched. The CDR3 sequence is 14 residues long. In germline, CDR1 is SQVTM, CDR2 ANQGSEA. For the CDR3, the DNA is TGCAGCGTTCGGGCGGGAGTAAACACCGGGGAGCTGTTTTTT. This gives the protein CSVRAGVNTGELFF.

There are many counts of this clone. The rearrangement uses TRBV6-6 and TRBJ1-5; 9 nucleotides line up with TRBD1. CDR3 length: 15 residues. Unmatched junction bases numbered 7, after V lost 5 bases and J lost 5 bases. Germline CDR1 is MNHNY and CDR2 is SVGAGI (reference sequence). The CDR3 loop is CASSPGTGKDQPQHF. CDR3 nucleotides: TGTGCCAGCAGTCCAGGGACAGGGAAGGATCAGCCCCAGCATTTT.

This clone was detected once. The chain links TRBV19 to TRBJ2-2; D is ambiguous. CDR3 size: 14 residues. The ends were cut back, 2 bases at V and 1 base at J, with 5 bases in the middle. From germline, CDR1 is LNHDA and CDR2 SQIVND (reference sequence). DNA for the CDR3: TGTGCCAGTAGTATATTCAGGAACACCGGGGAGCTGTTTTTT. It codes for CASSIFRNTGELFF.

This chain connects TRBV7-2 to TRBJ2-5, with a weak D call TRBD2 (6 bases). The CDR3 has 13 amino acids. The V end lost 5 bases, the J end lost 3 bases, and 10 bases lay between the germline ends. The V gene's germline CDR1 is SGHTA and CDR2 FQGNSA. As DNA, the CDR3 is TGTGCCAGCAGCCAGGGACTCAAAGAGACCCAGTACTTC. Its translation: CASSQGLKETQYF.

The J gene is TRBJ1-4, the V gene TRBV9; TRBD1 aligns across 8 bases. The CDR3 is 15 amino acids. V was pared by 3 bases and J by 8 bases, with 9 bases of the junction left unmatched. The germline gives CDR1 SGDLS, CDR2 YYNGEE. The CDR3 nucleotides are TGTGCCAGCAGCGCCTACAGGGGGGACGGGGAAAAACTGTTTTTT. It specifies CASSAYRGDGEKLFF.

This clone came up once. The chain joins TRBV18 to TRBJ2-7; D gene ambiguous. V dropped 0 bases and J dropped 1 base, with 7 bases sitting between them. Germline CDR1 reads KGHSH; CDR2 reads LQKENI. CDR3 size: 14 residues. The CDR3 is CASSPPSQSYEQYF. The CDR3 DNA follows: TGTGCCAGCTCACCACCGTCACAGTCCTACGAGCAGTACTTC. Full variable domain (rest looked up from reference TRBV18 and TRBJ2-7): NAGVMQNPRHLVRRRGQEARLRCSPMKGHSHVYWYRQLPEEGLKFMVYLQKENIIDESGMPKERFSAEFPKEGPSILRIQQVVRGDSAAYFCASSPPSQSYEQYFGPGTRLTVT.

The chain employs TRBV5-4 and TRBJ2-3; D might be TRBD1 (6 bases). The V and J ends lost 7 bases and 4 bases respectively, with 16 bases between them. In germline, CDR1 is SGHNT, CDR2 YYREEE (reference sequence). This CDR3 is built from 14 residues. CDR3 sequence (DNA): TGTGCCAGCGCACGGGCAGGGGTGGCAGATACGCAGTATTTT. Protein product: CASARAGVADTQYF.

The chain uses TRBV7-2 and TRBJ2-3; 8 positions match TRBD2. Looked up from germline, CDR1 is SGHTA and CDR2 is FQGNSA. CDR3 length: 13 amino acids. The V gene end was trimmed by 5 bases and the J gene end by 5 bases; junction bases not matched to a gene: 3. The CDR3: CASSQREQDTQYF. CDR3 nucleotide sequence: TGTGCCAGCAGCCAGCGGGAGCAAGATACGCAGTATTTT.

This clone was observed a few times. The gene calls are TRBV7-3 and TRBJ1-1; possibly TRBD1 for D (6 bases). The V end was cut by 5 bases, the J end by 2 bases, with 9 bases between. The CDR3 extends over 13 amino acids. Per the germline V gene, CDR1 is SGHTA and CDR2 is FQGTGA. CDR3 sequence reads: CASSTGSNTEAFF. CDR3 nucleotides: TGTGCCAGCAGCACAGGGTCCAACACTGAAGCTTTCTTT. The whole variable domain, remainder taken from reference TRBV7-3 and TRBJ1-1, is GAGVSQTPSNKVTEKGKYVELRCDPISGHTALYWYRQSLGQGPEFLIYFQGTGAADDSGLPNDRFFAVRPEGSVSTLKIQRTERGDSAVYLCASSTGSNTEAFFGQGTRLTVV.

The chain combines TRBV12-5 with TRBJ2-1; the match to TRBD2 covers 10 bases. Germline CDR1 is LGHNT and CDR2 is FRNRAP. The CDR3 is 16 residues long. V lost 5 bases to trimming and J lost 9 bases; unmatched junction nucleotides: 13. CDR3 DNA sequence: TGTGCTAGTGGTCCGAATCCGGGACTAGCGCTCGGTGAGCAGTTCTTC. Its translation is CASGPNPGLALGEQFF.

J is TRBJ2-4 and V is TRBV18, with a tentative D call TRBD1 (6 bases). Germline V gene data show CDR1 as KGHSH and CDR2 as LQKENI. The CDR3 contains 17 residues. Trimming stripped 0 bases from V and 0 bases from J, with 12 bases between. This CDR3 is CASSPPTGTSAKNIQYF. Here the CDR3 DNA reads TGTGCCAGCTCACCACCGACAGGAACCTCAGCCAAAAACATTCAGTACTTC.

The V gene is TRBV4-2, the J gene TRBJ2-3, with TRBD2 matching over 8 bases. The CDR3 has 13 amino acids. The J segment lost 4 bases and the V segment lost 5 bases, leaving 2 bases of the junction unmatched. Germline assignment: CDR1 LGHNA and CDR2 YNFKEQ. The CDR3: CASSMREADTQYF. In DNA form, the CDR3 reads TGTGCCAGCAGCATGCGGGAGGCAGATACGCAGTATTTT.

This chain uses TRBV10-3 with TRBJ2-7; unclear D gene. The germline V and J ends were trimmed by 3 bases and 4 bases, with 13 bases remaining between them. This CDR3 spans 14 amino acids. Germline CDR1 and CDR2: ENHRY and SYGVKD. Here the CDR3 DNA reads TGTGCCATCAGTGATAGCAGACCCGGATACGAGCAGTACTTC. This codes for CAISDSRPGYEQYF.

The J gene is TRBJ2-6, the V gene TRBV18; D is uncertain. Trimming took off 5 bases at V and 2 bases at J, with 7 bases between the two ends. Germline V gives CDR1 KGHSH, CDR2 LQKENI. The CDR3 extends over 14 amino acids. The CDR3 spells CASSEGAGANVLTF. DNA for the CDR3: TGTGCCAGCTCAGAAGGAGCTGGGGCCAACGTCCTGACTTTC.

The chain joins TRBV7-9 to TRBJ2-7; D is perhaps TRBD1 (5 bases). With 5 bases removed from V and 4 bases from J, the gap between germline ends came to 15 bases. Germline V lookup: CDR1 SEHNR, CDR2 FQNEAQ (reference sequence). The CDR3 is 14 amino acids. The CDR3 loop reads CASSRQDTIYEQYV. CDR3 sequence (DNA): TGTGCCAGCAGCCGCCAGGACACCATTTACGAGCAGTACGTC.

The chain recombines TRBV6-5 with TRBJ2-7, with D perhaps matching TRBD1 (6 bases). This CDR3 region has 14 residues. CDR1 and CDR2 from the germline V gene are MNHEY and SVGAGI. The germline V and J ends were trimmed by 6 bases and 4 bases, with 16 bases remaining between them. This CDR3 reads CASRSTGRTYEQYF. CDR3 in DNA: TGTGCCAGCAGATCGACAGGTCGAACTTACGAGCAGTACTTC.

This chain joins TRBV24-1 and TRBJ2-5; 7 bases are shared with TRBD1. The CDR3 contains 13 residues. V was clipped by 7 bases and J by 2 bases; unmatched bases: 3. Germline CDR1 and CDR2: KGHDR and SFDVKD. The CDR3: CATRGQPQETQYF. In DNA form, the CDR3 reads TGTGCCACCAGGGGACAGCCTCAAGAGACCCAGTACTTC.

This chain connects TRBV10-3 to TRBJ1-1; the D is unclear. The CDR3 sequence is 13 residues long. Trimming left V 9 bases short and J 4 bases short, with 15 bases between. The germline V gene has CDR1 ENHRY and CDR2 SYGVKD. The CDR3 bases are TGTGCCATTAAGGGTCCTGAGGGCACTGAAGCTTTCTTT. Its translation is CAIKGPEGTEAFF.

The chain joins TRBV6-1 to TRBJ1-5, with D unclear. Trimming shortened V by 3 bases and J by 6 bases, and 18 bases separated the two germline ends. This CDR3 contains 16 residues. The germline V gene has CDR1 MNHNS and CDR2 SASEGT. The CDR3 loop is CASSEGVWEVGQPQHF. Here the CDR3 DNA reads TGTGCCAGCAGTGAGGGAGTTTGGGAAGTGGGTCAGCCCCAGCATTTT.

V is TRBV15 and J is TRBJ1-1, with D uncertain. The CDR3 runs 14 residues. The germline V and J ends were trimmed by 0 bases and 3 bases, with 8 bases remaining between them. The germline V gene encodes CDR1 LNHNV and CDR2 YYDKDF (reference sequence). CDR3 coding DNA: TGTGCCACCAGCAGAGACCTGGCGGACACTGAAGCTTTCTTT. Its translation is CATSRDLADTEAFF.